The clone carrying this TCR beta chain was seen ten or more times. This record comes from a study of molecular identifiers for immune sequencing clone quantification. TCRdb analysed the PCR reads with MiXCR anew, one entry per CDR3 protein. The table shows about 640,000 distinct CDR3 sequences, with about 20% occurring only once. CDR1 is SGHDT and CDR2 is YYEEEE in the germline V gene. Trimming cost V 2 bases and J 3 bases, with 13 bases left between them. The CDR3 has 15 amino acids. The V and J genes are TRBV5-6 and TRBJ2-3, with D perhaps TRBD1 or TRBD2 (6 bases each). Sample: naive CD8+ T cells from blood, with Jurkat cell RNA spiked in. The subset is: FACS-sorted CD8+CD4-CCR7+CD45RA+ naive T cells. The TCR sequence derives from a human donor in good health. Some libraries in this study had Jurkat cell RNA spiked in. CDR3 amino acids: CASSLRGATTDTQYF. CDR3 nucleotide sequence: TGTGCCAGCAGCTTAAGGGGGGCGACAACAGATACGCAGTATTTT.